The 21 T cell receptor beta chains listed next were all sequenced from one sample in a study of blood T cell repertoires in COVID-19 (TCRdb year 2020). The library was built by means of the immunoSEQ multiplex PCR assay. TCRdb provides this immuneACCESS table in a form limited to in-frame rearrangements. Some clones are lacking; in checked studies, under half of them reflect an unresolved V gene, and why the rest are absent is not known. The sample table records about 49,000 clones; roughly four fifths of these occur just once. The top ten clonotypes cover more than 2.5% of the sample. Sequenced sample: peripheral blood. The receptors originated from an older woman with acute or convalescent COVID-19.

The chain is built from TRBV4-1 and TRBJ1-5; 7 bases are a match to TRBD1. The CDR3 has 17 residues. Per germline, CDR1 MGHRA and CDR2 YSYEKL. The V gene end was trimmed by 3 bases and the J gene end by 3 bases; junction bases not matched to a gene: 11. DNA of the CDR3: TGCGCCAGCAGCCATCCGACAGGGATTGGGGTCAATCAGCCCCAGCATTTT. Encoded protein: CASSHPTGIGVNQPQHF.

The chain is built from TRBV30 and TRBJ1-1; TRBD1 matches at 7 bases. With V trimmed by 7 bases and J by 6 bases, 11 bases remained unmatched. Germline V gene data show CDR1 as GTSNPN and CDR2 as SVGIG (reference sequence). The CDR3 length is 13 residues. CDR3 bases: TGTGCCTTGGACGACAGGGACGCTCCTGAAGCTTTCTTT. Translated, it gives CALDDRDAPEAFF.

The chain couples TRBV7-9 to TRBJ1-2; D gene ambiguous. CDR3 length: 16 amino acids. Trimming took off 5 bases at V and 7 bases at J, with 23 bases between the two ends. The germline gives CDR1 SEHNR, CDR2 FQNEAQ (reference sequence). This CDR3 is CASSPIPGATKGGYTF. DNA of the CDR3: TGTGCCAGCAGCCCCATCCCGGGAGCCACGAAGGGTGGCTACACCTTC.

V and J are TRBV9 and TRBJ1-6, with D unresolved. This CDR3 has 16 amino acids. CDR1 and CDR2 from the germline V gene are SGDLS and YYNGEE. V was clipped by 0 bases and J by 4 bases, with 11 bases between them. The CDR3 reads CASSVDGAIYNSPLHF. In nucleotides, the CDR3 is TGTGCCAGCAGCGTAGATGGAGCGATATATAATTCACCCCTCCACTTT. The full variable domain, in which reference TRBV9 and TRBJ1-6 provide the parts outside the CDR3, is DSGVTQTPKHLITATGQRVTLRCSPRSGDLSVYWYQQSLDQGLQFLIQYYNGEERAKGNILERFSAQQFPDLHSELNLSSLELGDSALYFCASSVDGAIYNSPLHFGNGTRLTVT.

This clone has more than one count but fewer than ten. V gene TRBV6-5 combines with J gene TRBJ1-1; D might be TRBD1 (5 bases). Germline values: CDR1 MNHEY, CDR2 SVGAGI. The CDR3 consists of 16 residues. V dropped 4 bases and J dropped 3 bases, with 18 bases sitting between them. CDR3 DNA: TGTGCCAGCAGTTCCGGGCAGGGTGGAGGGGACACTGAAGCTTTCTTT. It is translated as CASSSGQGGGDTEAFF.

The CDR3 nucleotides are TGTGCCAGCAGCAGACAGGGATTAGGTGAGCAGTTCTTC. This translates into CASSRQGLGEQFF. The genes are TRBV7-9 and TRBJ2-1; 7 bases fit TRBD1. Trimming cost V 5 bases and J 9 bases; bases outside gene matches: 7. CDR3 length: 13 amino acids. CDR1 is SEHNR and CDR2 is FQNEAQ in the germline V gene (reference sequence).

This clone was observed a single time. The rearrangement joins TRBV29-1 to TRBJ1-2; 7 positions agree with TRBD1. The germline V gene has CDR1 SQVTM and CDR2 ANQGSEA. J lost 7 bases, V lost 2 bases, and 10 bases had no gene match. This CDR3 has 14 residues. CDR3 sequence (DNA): TGCAGCGTTGAAAAAGGGACCCACAGGGGTGGCTACACCTTC. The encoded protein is CSVEKGTHRGGYTF. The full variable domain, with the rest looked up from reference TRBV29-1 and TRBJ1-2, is SAVISQKPSRDICQRGTSLTIQCQVDSQVTMMFWYRQQPGQSLTLIATANQGSEATYESGFVIDKFPISRPNLTFSTLTVSNMSPEDSSIYLCSVEKGTHRGGYTFGSGTRLTVV.

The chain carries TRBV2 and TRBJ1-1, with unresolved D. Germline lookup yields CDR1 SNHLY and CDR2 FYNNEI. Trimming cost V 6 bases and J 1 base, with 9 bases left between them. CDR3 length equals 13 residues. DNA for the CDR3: TGTGCCAGCAGGGATACAGAGAACACTGAAGCTTTCTTT. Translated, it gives CASRDTENTEAFF.

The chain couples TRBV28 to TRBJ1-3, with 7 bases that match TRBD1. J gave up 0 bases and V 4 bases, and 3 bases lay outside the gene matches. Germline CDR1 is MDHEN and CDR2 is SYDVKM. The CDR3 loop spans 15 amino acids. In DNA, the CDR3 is TGTGCCAGCAGTTCGGGACAGCGCTCTGGAAACACCATATATTTT. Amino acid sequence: CASSSGQRSGNTIYF.

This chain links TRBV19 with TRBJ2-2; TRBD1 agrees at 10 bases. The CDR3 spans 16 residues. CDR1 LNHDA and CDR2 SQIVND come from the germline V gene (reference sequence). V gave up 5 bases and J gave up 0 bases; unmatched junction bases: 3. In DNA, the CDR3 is TGTGCCAGTAGTGGAGGACAGGGGGCGAACACCGGGGAGCTGTTTTTT. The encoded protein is CASSGGQGANTGELFF.

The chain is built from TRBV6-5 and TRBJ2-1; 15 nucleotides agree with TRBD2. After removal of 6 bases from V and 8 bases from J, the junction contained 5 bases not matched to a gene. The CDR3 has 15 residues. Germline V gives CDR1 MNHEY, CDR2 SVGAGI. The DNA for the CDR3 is TGTGCCAGCAGCGGACTAGCGGGAGGGCCAGATGAGCAGTTCTTC. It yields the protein CASSGLAGGPDEQFF.

The CDR3 coding sequence is TGCGCCAGCAGCCCCATATCTGTGAGAGAGACCCAGTACTTC. Translating it yields CASSPISVRETQYF. The chain links TRBV4-1 to TRBJ2-5; D not certain. Germline CDR1 MGHRA, CDR2 YSYEKL. The CDR3 covers 14 residues. V was pared by 4 bases and J by 4 bases, with 13 bases between.

This chain's CDR3 is CASSPRLAPRTGELFF. The CDR3, as DNA: TGTGCCAGCAGTCCCCGACTAGCCCCGAGAACCGGGGAGCTGTTTTTT. The chain uses TRBV7-2 and TRBJ2-2; 7 bases fit TRBD2. The CDR3 contains 16 residues. CDR1 and CDR2 (germline): SGHTA, FQGNSA. The J segment lost 5 bases and the V segment lost 6 bases, leaving 12 bases of the junction unmatched.

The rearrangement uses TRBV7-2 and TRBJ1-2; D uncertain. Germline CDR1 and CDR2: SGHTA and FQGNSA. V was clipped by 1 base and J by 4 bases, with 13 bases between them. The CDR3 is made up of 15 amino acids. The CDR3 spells CASSLVNQATYGYTF. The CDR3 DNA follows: TGTGCCAGCAGCTTAGTTAACCAAGCTACCTATGGCTACACCTTC. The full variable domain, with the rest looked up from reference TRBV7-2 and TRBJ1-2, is GAGVSQSPSNKVTEKGKDVELRCDPISGHTALYWYRQSLGQGLEFLIYFQGNSAPDKSGLPSDRFSAERTGGSVSTLTIQRTQQEDSAVYLCASSLVNQATYGYTFGSGTRLTVV.

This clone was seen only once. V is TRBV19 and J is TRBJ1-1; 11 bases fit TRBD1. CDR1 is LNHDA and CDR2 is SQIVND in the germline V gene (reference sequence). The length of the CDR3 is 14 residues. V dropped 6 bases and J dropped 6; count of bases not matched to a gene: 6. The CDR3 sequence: CASRVGQGESEAFF. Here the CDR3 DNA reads TGTGCCAGTAGGGTGGGACAGGGGGAATCTGAAGCTTTCTTT.

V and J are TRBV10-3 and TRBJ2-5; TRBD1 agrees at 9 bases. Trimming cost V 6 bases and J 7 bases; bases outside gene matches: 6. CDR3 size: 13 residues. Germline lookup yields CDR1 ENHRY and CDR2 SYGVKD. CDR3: CAIRGDRVATQYF. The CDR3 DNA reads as TGTGCCATCAGAGGGGACAGGGTGGCGACCCAGTACTTC.

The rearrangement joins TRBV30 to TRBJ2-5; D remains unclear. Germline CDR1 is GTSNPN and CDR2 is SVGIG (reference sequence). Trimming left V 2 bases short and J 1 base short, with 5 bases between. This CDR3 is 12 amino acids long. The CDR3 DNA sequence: TGTGCCTGGAGTAGCGTCCAAGAGACCCAGTACTTC. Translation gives CAWSSVQETQYF.

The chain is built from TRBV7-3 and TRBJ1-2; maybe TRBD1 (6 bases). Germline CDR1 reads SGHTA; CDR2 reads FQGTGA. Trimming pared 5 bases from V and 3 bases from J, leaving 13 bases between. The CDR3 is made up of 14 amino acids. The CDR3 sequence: CASSTGYGDYGYTF. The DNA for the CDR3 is TGTGCCAGCAGCACAGGGTATGGGGACTATGGCTACACCTTC.

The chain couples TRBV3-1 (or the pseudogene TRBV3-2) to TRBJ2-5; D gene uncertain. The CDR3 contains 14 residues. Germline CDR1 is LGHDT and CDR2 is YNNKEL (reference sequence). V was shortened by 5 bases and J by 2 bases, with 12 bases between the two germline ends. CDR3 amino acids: CASSTPTHQETQYF. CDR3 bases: TGTGCCAGCAGCACCCCGACACATCAAGAGACCCAGTACTTC.

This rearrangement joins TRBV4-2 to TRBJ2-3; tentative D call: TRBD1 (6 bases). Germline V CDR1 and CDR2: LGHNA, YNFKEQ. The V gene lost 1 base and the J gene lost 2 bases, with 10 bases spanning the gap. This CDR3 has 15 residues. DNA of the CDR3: TGTGCCAGCAGCCAAGCAGGGGACCCCACAGATACGCAGTATTTT. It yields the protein CASSQAGDPTDTQYF.

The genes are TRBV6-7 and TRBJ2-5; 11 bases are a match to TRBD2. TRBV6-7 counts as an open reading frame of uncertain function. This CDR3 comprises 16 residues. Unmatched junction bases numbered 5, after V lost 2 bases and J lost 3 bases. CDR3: CASSYRLAGNKETQYF. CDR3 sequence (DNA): TGTGCCAGCAGTTACCGACTAGCGGGAAATAAAGAGACCCAGTACTTC.